This passage covers 25 T cell receptor beta chains from one sample sequenced in a study of shared clonotypes between healthy human individuals. Sequencing used immunoSEQ multiplex PCR; TCRdb keeps in-frame clones, though not all of them. This table has roughly 2.2 million clones, around 90% appearing once. The sequencing input was naive CD4+ T cells from PBMCs. Indicated subset: CD45RA+ positively selected. The receptors here all came from a man aged 18 to 29 in good health. Some clones in this sample may be carry-over from other donors' samples.

This sequence joins TRBV6-6 and TRBJ1-1, with 9 bases lining up with TRBD1. After removal of 6 bases from V and 5 bases from J, the junction contained 7 bases not matched to a gene. The CDR3 is 14 amino acids. CDR1 and CDR2 (germline): MNHNY, SVGAGI (reference sequence). For the CDR3, the DNA is TGTGCCAGCAGCGAACAGGGGGCTGGGACTGAAGCTTTCTTT. It yields the protein CASSEQGAGTEAFF.

The chain recombines TRBV7-9 with TRBJ2-7; 10 positions agree with TRBD2. Germline lookup yields CDR1 SEHNR and CDR2 FQNEAQ (reference sequence). The length of the CDR3 is 14 residues. The V gene end was trimmed by 5 bases and the J gene end by 2 bases; junction bases not matched to a gene: 3. As DNA, the CDR3 is TGTGCCAGCAGCGGTCTAGCGGGAGCCTACGAGCAGTACTTC. This gives the protein CASSGLAGAYEQYF.

This clone showed up just a few times. The chain carries TRBV5-1 and TRBJ1-1; no reliable D call. CDR3 length equals 11 residues. The V and J ends lost 7 bases and 1 base respectively, with 5 bases between them. Germline V CDR1 and CDR2: SGHRS, YFSETQ. Written as DNA, the CDR3 is TGCGCCAGCTGGGAGAACACTGAAGCTTTCTTT. Protein product: CASWENTEAFF.

This clone was picked up one time. The chain has TRBV7-9 and TRBJ1-3, with D perhaps TRBD1 (6 bases). Germline-derived CDR1 and CDR2 are SEHNR and FQNEAQ (reference sequence). Deletions cut 5 bases from V and 4 bases from J, with 12 bases between. The CDR3 consists of 14 residues. DNA of the CDR3: TGTGCCAGCAGCCGAGGGGGTTACGGAAACACCATATATTTT. Encoded protein: CASSRGGYGNTIYF.

This sequence joins TRBV9 and TRBJ2-3; D not resolved. V lost 4 bases to trimming and J lost 6 bases, with 15 bases between them. From germline, CDR1 is SGDLS and CDR2 YYNGEE. The CDR3 length is 14 residues. The CDR3 reads CASSTRLDSDTQYF. In DNA, the CDR3 is TGTGCCAGCAGCACTCGACTGGATTCGGATACGCAGTATTTT.

The chain uses TRBV18 and TRBJ2-7; D remains unclear. Germline CDR1 KGHSH, CDR2 LQKENI. V was clipped by 2 bases and J by 0 bases, with 14 bases between them. The CDR3 contains 16 residues. CDR3 bases: TGTGCCAGCTCACCATCGGTCCAGTACCTCTCCTACGAGCAGTACTTC. Protein product: CASSPSVQYLSYEQYF.

This clone appeared a single time. CDR3 loop: CASSLEGLAARSQFF. CDR3 DNA: TGTGCCAGCAGCTTGGAGGGACTAGCGGCCCGCTCGCAGTTCTTC. The chain joins TRBV5-4 to TRBJ2-1, with TRBD2 identical over 11 bases. Germline assignment: CDR1 SGHNT and CDR2 YYREEE (reference sequence). Unmatched junction bases numbered 8, after V lost 0 bases and J lost 12 bases. The CDR3 sequence is 15 residues long. Looking up the rest from reference TRBV5-4 and TRBJ2-1 gives the full variable domain: ETGVTQSPTHLIKTRGQQVTLRCSSQSGHNTVSWYQQALGQGPQFIFQYYREEENGRGNFPPRFSGLQFPNYSSELNVNALELDDSALYLCASSLEGLAARSQFFGPGTRLTVL.

With regard to this clone: The sample holds other DNA sequences that translate to the same CDR3. V and J are TRBV7-6 and TRBJ2-1; 8 bases are shared with TRBD2. Germline V CDR1 and CDR2: SGHVS, FNYEAQ. V trimming: 4 bases; J trimming: 7 bases; junction bases outside the gene matches: 9. The CDR3 has 15 amino acids. The CDR3 reads CASSSLAGGRNEQFF. CDR3 in DNA: TGTGCCAGCAGCTCGCTAGCGGGTGGGCGAAATGAGCAGTTCTTC. Full variable domain (remainder filled in from reference TRBV7-6 and TRBJ2-1): GAGVSQSPRYKVTKRGQDVALRCDPISGHVSLYWYRQALGQGPEFLTYFNYEAQQDKSGLPNDRFSAERPEGSISTLTIQRTEQRDSAMYRCASSSLAGGRNEQFFGPGTRLTVL.

To note about this clone: This sample also contains other DNA sequences that code for the same CDR3. The genes are TRBV5-1 and TRBJ2-7; 7 bases are shared with TRBD1. The CDR3 runs 12 residues. From germline, CDR1 is SGHRS and CDR2 YFSETQ. V gave up 4 bases and J gave up 4 bases; unmatched junction bases: 2. The CDR3 here is CASSLQGYEQYF. CDR3 bases: TGCGCCAGCAGCCTACAGGGGTACGAGCAGTACTTC.

This sequence joins TRBV29-1 and TRBJ2-2; D uncertain. Per the germline V gene, CDR1 is SQVTM and CDR2 is ANQGSEA. CDR3 length: 13 amino acids. V was trimmed by 4 bases and J by 3 bases, leaving 9 bases between them. The CDR3, as DNA: TGCAGCGTTGGCAGCATATACACCGGGGAGCTGTTTTTT. Translating it yields CSVGSIYTGELFF.

This clone was recorded only once. The chain couples TRBV28 to TRBJ2-1, with no clear D. The V gene's germline CDR1 is MDHEN and CDR2 SYDVKM. This CDR3 spans 12 amino acids. V was pared by 6 bases and J by 7 bases, with 10 bases between. In DNA form, the CDR3 reads TGTGCCAGCAGCCTACAAAAGAATGAGCAGTTCTTC. Its translation: CASSLQKNEQFF.

This chain joins TRBV4-3 and TRBJ2-7; 8 positions match TRBD1. The germline V gene has CDR1 LGHNA and CDR2 YSLEER. This CDR3 is 15 amino acids long. J was trimmed by 4 bases and V by 4 bases; bases with no gene match: 9. CDR3 bases: TGCGCCAGCAGCCCTGGGCAGGGGGCTCCTTACGAGCAGTACTTC. The encoded protein is CASSPGQGAPYEQYF.

This chain links TRBV7-2 with TRBJ2-7; possibly TRBD1 for D (5 bases). The CDR3 spans 15 residues. The V gene's germline CDR1 is SGHTA and CDR2 FQGNSA. V was cut by 5 bases and J by 4 bases, with 18 bases left in between. In DNA, the CDR3 is TGTGCCAGCAGCAAATCCAGGGTCTTGGGTTACGAGCAGTACTTC. Translated: CASSKSRVLGYEQYF.

Comments on this clone: In the same sample, other DNA sequences code for this CDR3. This chain joins TRBV6-5 and TRBJ2-3, with D tentatively TRBD2 (6 bases). The CDR3 has 15 amino acids. Trimming pared 2 bases from V and 6 bases from J, leaving 15 bases between. Germline lookup yields CDR1 MNHEY and CDR2 SVGAGI. The CDR3 loop reads CASSYGGRRTDTQYF. For the CDR3, the DNA is TGTGCCAGCAGTTACGGTGGGAGGAGGACGGATACGCAGTATTTT.

The chain has TRBV5-1 and TRBJ2-1, with 8 bases fitting TRBD2. CDR3 size: 18 residues. Trimming removed 0 bases from V and 3 bases from J; junction bases left unmatched: 11. In germline, CDR1 is SGHRS, CDR2 YFSETQ. CDR3 sequence: CASSLEALAGTIYNEQFF. CDR3 sequence (DNA): TGCGCCAGCAGCTTGGAGGCCCTAGCGGGCACTATCTACAATGAGCAGTTCTTC.

The CDR3 region has the DNA TGTGCCAGCAGCGCCGGGGGGGCAGGCGACTATGGCTACACCTTC. Encoded protein: CASSAGGAGDYGYTF. This sequence joins TRBV9 and TRBJ1-2, with D maybe TRBD1 (6 bases). CDR1 SGDLS and CDR2 YYNGEE come from the germline V gene. This CDR3 is 15 amino acids long. V shed 3 bases and J shed 3 bases, with 15 bases lying between them. Combining the CDR3 with reference TRBV9 and TRBJ1-2 gives the whole variable domain DSGVTQTPKHLITATGQRVTLRCSPRSGDLSVYWYQQSLDQGLQFLIQYYNGEERAKGNILERFSAQQFPDLHSELNLSSLELGDSALYFCASSAGGAGDYGYTFGSGTRLTVV.

The chain recombines TRBV11-2 with TRBJ2-7; D not resolved. Germline loops: CDR1 SGHAT, CDR2 FQNNGV. The V end lost 7 bases, the J end lost 3 bases, and 19 bases lay between the germline ends. CDR3 size: 15 residues. The CDR3 nucleotides are TGTGCCAGCACCCTCTTGAAATACGGAATCTACGAGCAGTACTTC. It codes for CASTLLKYGIYEQYF.

The CDR3 reads CAWSRRARGTDTQYF. The CDR3 nucleotides read TGTGCCTGGAGTCGAAGGGCCAGGGGCACAGATACGCAGTATTTT. V usage is TRBV30 and J usage is TRBJ2-3; perhaps TRBD1 as D (5 bases). The CDR3 covers 15 residues. Germline loops: CDR1 GTSNPN, CDR2 SVGIG (reference sequence). The V end lost 2 bases, the J end lost 1 base, and 13 bases lay between the germline ends. The whole variable domain, filled in from reference TRBV30 and TRBJ2-3, reads SQTIHQWPATLVQPVGSPLSLECTVEGTSNPNLYWYRQAAGRGLQLLFYSVGIGQISSEVPQNLSASRPQDRQFILSSKKLLLSDSGFYLCAWSRRARGTDTQYFGPGTRLTVL.

The chain combines TRBV6-1 with TRBJ2-2; tentative D call: TRBD2 (5 bases). In germline, CDR1 is MNHNS, CDR2 SASEGT. The CDR3 sequence is 14 residues long. V lost 8 bases and J 5 bases, leaving 15 bases between the germline ends. The CDR3 region is CASSRGPGTGELFF. CDR3 in DNA: TGTGCCAGCTCACGAGGGCCGGGGACCGGGGAGCTGTTTTTT.

Turning to this clone: The junction and the germline gene differ at one end; a read error may be behind it. The chain joins TRBV4-2 to TRBJ2-7, with TRBD1 identical over 11 bases. Germline assignment: CDR1 LGHNA and CDR2 YNFKEQ. This CDR3 has 12 residues. As DNA, the CDR3 is TGTGCCAGCAGCTTAGATTGGGACAGGGGGAACTTC. Amino acid sequence: CASSLDWDRGNF.

The chain employs TRBV6-5 and TRBJ2-7; TRBD2 matches 11 bases. The CDR3 length is 16 residues. The germline V gene encodes CDR1 MNHEY and CDR2 SVGAGI. J gave up 0 bases and V 0 bases, and 1 base lay outside the gene matches. CDR3 region: CASSYSGLAASYEQYF. The CDR3 DNA reads TGTGCCAGCAGTTACTCGGGACTAGCGGCCTCCTACGAGCAGTACTTC.

The chain carries TRBV30 and TRBJ2-1; 8 nucleotides match TRBD1. Germline CDR1 GTSNPN, CDR2 SVGIG (reference sequence). CDR3 length: 15 amino acids. V was clipped by 3 bases and J by 6 bases; unmatched bases: 10. The chain's CDR3 is CAWSAGQGKGNEQFF. The DNA of the CDR3 is TGTGCCTGGAGCGCTGGACAGGGCAAGGGCAATGAGCAGTTCTTC.

This clone was detected once. This sample also contains other DNA sequences that code for the same CDR3. The V call is TRBV28, the J call TRBJ2-2; 9 bases align to TRBD1. The CDR3 is made up of 14 amino acids. V lost 5 bases and J lost 5; bases outside the gene matches: 3. The germline V gene encodes CDR1 MDHEN and CDR2 SYDVKM. CDR3 in DNA: TGTGCCAGCAGTCGACAGGGGGGAACCGGGGAGCTGTTTTTT. This codes for CASSRQGGTGELFF.

The rearrangement links TRBV6-6 to TRBJ1-1, with D possibly being TRBD1 (6 bases). Germline V gene lookup returns CDR1 MNHNY and CDR2 SVGAGI (reference sequence). V was cut by 0 bases and J by 5 bases, with 13 bases left in between. The CDR3 runs to 15 residues. The CDR3: CASSYSDRGGTEAFF. CDR3 in DNA: TGTGCCAGCAGTTACTCAGATAGGGGGGGAACTGAAGCTTTCTTT.

CDR3 sequence (DNA): TGTGCCAGCGTTACGACCGGGGGGCGCCGGTACGAGCAGTACTTC. Amino acid sequence: CASVTTGGRRYEQYF. This chain links TRBV28 with TRBJ2-7; D is possibly TRBD2 (7 bases). The CDR3 runs 15 residues. The germline gives CDR1 MDHEN, CDR2 SYDVKM. The germline V and J ends were trimmed by 8 bases and 4 bases, with 21 bases remaining between them.